The 2 T cell receptor beta chains below come from one sample, sequenced in a study of T-cell reconstitution after alpha-beta-depleted transplantation in children. Unique molecular identifiers were incorporated during preparation of the TCRbeta library. TCRdb reprocessed the PCR reads via MiXCR and lists one record per CDR3 protein. The table has about a million distinct CDR3 sequences, about 29% seen once. This material consisted of PBMCs, mostly from graft donor cells, taken 360 days after TCRalphabeta/CD19-depleted stem cell transplant. Every receptor here comes from a boy younger than two who had a stem cell transplant for SCID, so the T cells may come from the graft donor.

The chain uses TRBV30 and TRBJ2-2, with D unresolved. Trimming took 3 bases from V and 3 from J, leaving 2 bases between them. The CDR3 loop spans 11 amino acids. CDR1 GTSNPN and CDR2 SVGIG come from the germline V gene (reference sequence). The CDR3 spells CAWRDTGELFF. In DNA form, the CDR3 reads TGTGCCTGGAGAGACACCGGGGAGCTGTTTTTT. The entire variable domain, with the rest obtained from reference TRBV30 and TRBJ2-2, is as follows: SQTIHQWPATLVQPVGSPLSLECTVEGTSNPNLYWYRQAAGRGLQLLFYSVGIGQISSEVPQNLSASRPQDRQFILSSKKLLLSDSGFYLCAWRDTGELFFGEGSRLTVL.

V is TRBV20-1 and J is TRBJ2-5; D is unclear. The germline V gene encodes CDR1 DFQATT and CDR2 SNEGSKA (reference sequence). The V end was cut by 0 bases, the J end by 6 bases, with 11 bases between. The CDR3 has 13 amino acids. This chain's CDR3 is CSARDRSLQTQYF. The CDR3 coding sequence is TGCAGTGCTAGAGATCGTAGTTTGCAGACCCAGTACTTC.